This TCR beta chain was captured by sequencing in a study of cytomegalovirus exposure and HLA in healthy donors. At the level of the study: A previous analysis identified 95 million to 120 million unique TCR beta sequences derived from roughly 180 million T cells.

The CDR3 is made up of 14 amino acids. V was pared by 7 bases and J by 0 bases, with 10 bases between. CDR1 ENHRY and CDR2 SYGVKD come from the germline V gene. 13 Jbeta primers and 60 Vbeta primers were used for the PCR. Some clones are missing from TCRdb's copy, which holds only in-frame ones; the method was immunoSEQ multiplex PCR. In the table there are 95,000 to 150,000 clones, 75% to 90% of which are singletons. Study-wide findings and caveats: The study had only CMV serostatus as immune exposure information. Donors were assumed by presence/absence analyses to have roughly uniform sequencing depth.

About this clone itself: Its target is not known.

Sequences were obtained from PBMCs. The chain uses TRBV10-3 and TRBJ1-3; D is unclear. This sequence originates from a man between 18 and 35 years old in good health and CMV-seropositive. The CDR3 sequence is CAIMADSSGNTIYF. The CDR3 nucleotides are TGTGCCATCATGGCGGACTCCTCTGGAAACACCATATATTTT.